This is a list of T cell receptor beta chains from one sample in a study of T-cell reconstitution after alpha-beta-depleted transplantation in children. TCRdb re-derived calls from the PCR reads in MiXCR, one entry per CDR3 protein. Of a few hundred thousand distinct CDR3 sequences in the sample, 10% were seen once. The sample in question was PBMCs from the stem cell graft donor, obtained from the stem cell graft. These receptors all come from a human donor who donated a stem cell graft to a child with acute lymphoblastic leukemia. Each CDR3 is given with its conserved first and last residue. Fields, in order: V gene, clone size, J gene, D gene, CDR3 protein, CDR3 DNA. The D gene is left open where the match is weak. Clone size appears in some rows only: once, few, many, or a class for an expanded clone.

v_gene: TRBV18
abundance: .
j_gene: TRBJ1-2
d_gene: TRBD1
CDR3aa: CASSLKQGNYGYTF
CDR3nt: TGTGCCAGCTCACTAAAACAGGGGAACTATGGCTACACCTTC

v_gene: TRBV20-1
abundance: many
j_gene: TRBJ2-7
d_gene: .
CDR3aa: CSARDPRGRNEQYF
CDR3nt: TGCAGTGCTAGAGATCCGCGGGGGCGAAACGAGCAGTACTTC

v_gene: TRBV28
abundance: .
j_gene: TRBJ2-7
d_gene: TRBD2
CDR3aa: CASSLVGRDSYEQYF
CDR3nt: TGTGCCAGCAGTTTAGTCGGGAGGGACTCCTACGAGCAGTACTTC

v_gene: TRBV6-2/TRBV6-3
abundance: few
j_gene: TRBJ2-7
d_gene: TRBD2
CDR3aa: CASSSEFRLAGESRNSYEQYF
CDR3nt: TGTGCCAGCAGCTCGGAATTTAGACTAGCGGGAGAGAGTCGGAACTCCTACGAGCAGTACTTC

v_gene: TRBV7-2
abundance: few
j_gene: TRBJ2-7
d_gene: .
CDR3aa: CASSLAGPGGSYEQYF
CDR3nt: TGTGCCAGCAGCTTAGCAGGGCCCGGAGGCTCCTACGAGCAGTACTTC

v_gene: TRBV20-1
abundance: few
j_gene: TRBJ2-6
d_gene: TRBD2
CDR3aa: CSARGRDSVSGANVLTF
CDR3nt: TGCAGTGCTAGGGGGAGGGACTCAGTCTCTGGGGCCAACGTCCTGACTTTC

v_gene: TRBV10-3
abundance: .
j_gene: TRBJ2-5
d_gene: .
CDR3aa: CAISESHDGETQYF
CDR3nt: TGTGCCATCAGTGAGTCTCACGACGGGGAGACCCAGTACTTC

v_gene: TRBV5-1
abundance: .
j_gene: TRBJ2-3
d_gene: .
CDR3aa: CASSQTGTARDTQYF
CDR3nt: TGCGCCAGCAGCCAAACCGGGACTGCCAGGGATACGCAGTATTTT

v_gene: TRBV12-3/TRBV12-4
abundance: few
j_gene: TRBJ2-1
d_gene: .
CDR3aa: CASSLTTTNEQFF
CDR3nt: TGTGCCAGCAGTCTCACTACTACTAATGAGCAGTTCTTC

v_gene: TRBV24-1
abundance: many
j_gene: TRBJ2-5
d_gene: .
CDR3aa: CATSDWPIQGGEETQYF
CDR3nt: TGTGCCACCAGTGATTGGCCTATACAGGGAGGCGAAGAGACCCAGTACTTC

v_gene: TRBV7-2
abundance: few
j_gene: TRBJ2-7
d_gene: .
CDR3aa: CASSQGPSLYEQYF
CDR3nt: TGTGCCAGCAGCCAGGGCCCGTCGCTCTACGAGCAGTACTTC

v_gene: TRBV20-1
abundance: .
j_gene: TRBJ2-7
d_gene: .
CDR3aa: CSARGEDTGGSYEQYF
CDR3nt: TGCAGTGCTAGAGGGGAGGACACTGGAGGGTCCTACGAGCAGTACTTC

v_gene: TRBV19
abundance: many
j_gene: TRBJ2-7
d_gene: .
CDR3aa: CAGRFGAGEQYF
CDR3nt: TGTGCCGGGCGCTTTGGGGCCGGCGAGCAGTACTTC

v_gene: TRBV11-1
abundance: .
j_gene: TRBJ2-7
d_gene: TRBD1
CDR3aa: CASSSSYPGTVSWDEQYF
CDR3nt: TGTGCCAGCAGCTCTAGCTACCCCGGGACAGTTTCATGGGACGAGCAGTACTTC

v_gene: TRBV5-1
abundance: .
j_gene: TRBJ2-7
d_gene: .
CDR3aa: CASSLGSVNYEQYF
CDR3nt: TGCGCCAGCAGCTTGGGGTCAGTTAACTACGAGCAGTACTTC

v_gene: TRBV2
abundance: .
j_gene: TRBJ2-1
d_gene: .
CDR3aa: CASVQDTSYNEQFF
CDR3nt: TGTGCCAGCGTACAGGACACTTCCTACAATGAGCAGTTCTTC

v_gene: TRBV10-3
abundance: many
j_gene: TRBJ2-2
d_gene: .
CDR3aa: CAISAPNTGELFF
CDR3nt: TGTGCCATCAGTGCCCCGAACACCGGGGAGCTGTTTTTT

v_gene: TRBV20-1
abundance: many
j_gene: TRBJ1-1
d_gene: .
CDR3aa: CSARDSDPGPQAFF
CDR3nt: TGCAGTGCTAGAGATTCAGATCCGGGACCCCAAGCTTTCTTT

v_gene: TRBV28
abundance: few
j_gene: TRBJ2-7
d_gene: .
CDR3aa: CASSTTTSYEQYF
CDR3nt: TGTGCCAGCAGCACCACCACTTCTTACGAGCAGTACTTC

v_gene: TRBV12-3/TRBV12-4
abundance: .
j_gene: TRBJ2-1
d_gene: TRBD2
CDR3aa: CASSKLAGVYNEQFF
CDR3nt: TGTGCCAGCAGTAAACTAGCGGGAGTTTACAATGAGCAGTTCTTC

v_gene: TRBV7-2
abundance: few
j_gene: TRBJ2-3
d_gene: TRBD2
CDR3aa: CASSTTSGRTDTQYF
CDR3nt: TGTGCCAGCAGCACGACTAGCGGGAGAACAGATACGCAGTATTTT

v_gene: TRBV3-1
abundance: .
j_gene: TRBJ1-3
d_gene: .
CDR3aa: CASSQGTGHRSGNTIYF
CDR3nt: TGTGCCAGCAGCCAAGGCACAGGGCATCGCTCGGGAAACACCATATATTTT

v_gene: TRBV7-6
abundance: .
j_gene: TRBJ2-7
d_gene: TRBD2
CDR3aa: CASSPGGVTYEQYF
CDR3nt: TGTGCCAGCAGCCCTGGGGGGGTTACATACGAGCAGTACTTC

v_gene: TRBV5-6
abundance: many
j_gene: TRBJ2-3
d_gene: .
CDR3aa: CASSLDQAISTDTQYF
CDR3nt: TGTGCCAGCAGCTTGGACCAGGCAATCAGCACAGATACGCAGTATTTT

v_gene: TRBV12-3/TRBV12-4
abundance: .
j_gene: TRBJ1-2
d_gene: .
CDR3aa: CATGVNGYTF
CDR3nt: TGTGCCACCGGGGTAAATGGCTACACCTTC

v_gene: TRBV5-1
abundance: .
j_gene: TRBJ2-5
d_gene: .
CDR3aa: CASRERKQETQYF
CDR3nt: TGCGCCAGCAGGGAGCGAAAACAAGAGACCCAGTACTTC

v_gene: TRBV6-6
abundance: few
j_gene: TRBJ1-4
d_gene: .
CDR3aa: CASSSQGWEKLFF
CDR3nt: TGTGCCAGCAGTTCCCAGGGTTGGGAAAAACTGTTTTTT

v_gene: TRBV20-1
abundance: few
j_gene: TRBJ2-7
d_gene: TRBD2
CDR3aa: CSAPKGLAGESSGQYF
CDR3nt: TGCAGTGCCCCCAAGGGACTAGCGGGAGAAAGTTCTGGGCAGTACTTC

v_gene: TRBV7-6
abundance: .
j_gene: TRBJ2-1
d_gene: TRBD2
CDR3aa: CASAGLAGYNEQFF
CDR3nt: TGTGCCAGCGCGGGGCTAGCGGGATACAATGAGCAGTTCTTC

v_gene: TRBV6-5
abundance: .
j_gene: TRBJ2-1
d_gene: TRBD1
CDR3aa: CASSYRQGARVYEQFF
CDR3nt: TGTGCCAGCAGTTACCGACAGGGGGCAAGGGTCTATGAGCAGTTCTTC

v_gene: TRBV6-1
abundance: .
j_gene: TRBJ2-7
d_gene: .
CDR3aa: CASRADRTLRGEQYF
CDR3nt: TGTGCCAGCAGGGCCGACAGAACTCTTCGCGGCGAGCAGTACTTC